These 27 T cell receptor beta chains came from one sample sequenced in a study of identical twins. TCRdb recomputed calls from the 5' RACE reads with MiXCR, one row per CDR3 protein. The table lists some 190,000 distinct CDR3 sequences, approximately 15% of them singletons. These data are also associated with another study on T cells expressing NK-cell markers.

Source material: CD8+ T cells sorted from blood. These receptors were obtained from a woman between 18 and 29 years old in good health.

The J gene is TRBJ2-7, the V gene TRBV20-1, with D perhaps TRBD1 (5 bases). Germline loops: CDR1 DFQATT, CDR2 SNEGSKA (reference sequence). V lost 5 bases and J lost 6, with 11 bases in between. The CDR3 contains 11 residues. The CDR3 nucleotides are TGCAGTGCTCCCAAGGGGTTCGAGCAGTACTTC. Translation: CSAPKGFEQYF.

The rearrangement links TRBV7-2 to TRBJ2-2, with D unresolved. V lost 5 bases to trimming and J lost 10 bases, with 11 bases between them. CDR1 and CDR2 from the germline V gene are SGHTA and FQGNSA. This CDR3 spans 12 amino acids. The DNA for the CDR3 is TGTGCCAGCAGCCTCGTTGGGGTGGAGCTGTTTTTT. This gives the protein CASSLVGVELFF.

The chain combines TRBV11-2 with TRBJ2-3, with D uncertain. Looked up from germline, CDR1 is SGHAT and CDR2 is FQNNGV. The V end was cut by 7 bases, the J end by 5 bases, with 10 bases between. The CDR3 has 12 amino acids. CDR3 in amino acids: CASTPTGDTQYF. CDR3 nucleotide sequence: TGTGCCAGCACCCCCACCGGAGATACGCAGTATTTT.

This sequence joins TRBV5-5 and TRBJ2-7; 7 bases match TRBD2. The V gene end was trimmed by 2 bases and the J gene end by 5 bases; junction bases not matched to a gene: 13. This CDR3 is built from 16 residues. CDR1 is SGHKS and CDR2 is YYEKEE in the germline V gene (reference sequence). In nucleotides, the CDR3 is TGTGCCAGCAGCTTAGTATCGGGACTACCGAGTAACGAGCAGTACTTC. Amino acids: CASSLVSGLPSNEQYF. Full variable domain (rest looked up from reference TRBV5-5 and TRBJ2-7): DAGVTQSPTHLIKTRGQQVTLRCSPISGHKSVSWYQQVLGQGPQFIFQYYEKEERGRGNFPDRFSARQFPNYSSELNVNALLLGDSALYLCASSLVSGLPSNEQYFGPGTRLTVT.

In this sample, this clonotype turned up a few times. The chain has TRBV19 and TRBJ2-7; D assignment may be TRBD1 or TRBD2 (5 bases each). Between the trimmed V and J ends, which lost 3 bases and 0 bases, there was a span of 12 bases. This CDR3 has 15 amino acids. Germline V CDR1 and CDR2: LNHDA, SQIVND (reference sequence). The CDR3 nucleotides are TGTGCCAGTAGTATCGGGGCCCTTAGCTCCTACGAGCAGTACTTC. It is translated as CASSIGALSSYEQYF.

This clonotype was observed a handful of times. The chain recombines TRBV20-1 with TRBJ2-1; the D is unclear. Trimming took off 2 bases at V and 6 bases at J, with 8 bases between the two ends. This CDR3 is 12 amino acids long. The germline V gene encodes CDR1 DFQATT and CDR2 SNEGSKA (reference sequence). The CDR3 nucleotides read TGCAGTGCTAGACGTTTCGGCAATGAGCAGTTCTTC. The encoded protein is CSARRFGNEQFF.

This clonotype was detected a few times. The chain couples TRBV11-2 to TRBJ2-1; 14 bases are shared with TRBD2. This CDR3 has 16 amino acids. Unmatched junction bases numbered 0, after V lost 5 bases and J lost 0 bases. Germline V gene data show CDR1 as SGHAT and CDR2 as FQNNGV. CDR3 amino acids: CASSGLAGGSYNEQFF. The CDR3 DNA reads TGTGCCAGCAGCGGACTAGCGGGAGGCTCCTACAATGAGCAGTTCTTC.

The chain joins TRBV3-1 to TRBJ2-1; D is unclear. V was clipped by 1 base and J by 0 bases, with 4 bases between them. This CDR3 has 14 amino acids. Germline-derived CDR1 and CDR2 are LGHDT and YNNKEL (reference sequence). This chain's CDR3 is CASSQADSYNEQFF. In nucleotides, the CDR3 is TGTGCCAGCAGCCAAGCGGACTCCTACAATGAGCAGTTCTTC.

This clonotype has just a few counts. The chain couples TRBV29-1 to TRBJ2-7; D might be TRBD1 or TRBD2, each matching 5 bases. The V gene lost 2 bases and the J gene lost 3 bases, with 14 bases spanning the gap. Per germline, CDR1 SQVTM and CDR2 ANQGSEA. This CDR3 has 14 amino acids. DNA of the CDR3: TGCAGCGTTGAAAACCGGGACGCAAGCTACGAGCAGTACTTC. It codes for CSVENRDASYEQYF.

The chain is built from TRBV11-3 and TRBJ2-3; D perhaps matches TRBD2 (5 bases). The germline V gene has CDR1 SGHNT and CDR2 YENEEA. V was pared by 1 base and J by 1 base, with 9 bases between. The CDR3 spans 15 residues. CDR3 bases: TGTGCCAGCAGCTTAGCTCTAGCCCGCACAGATACGCAGTATTTT. Its protein product is CASSLALARTDTQYF.

This clonotype was observed a few times. This chain links TRBV27 with TRBJ2-3, with D possibly matching TRBD2 (6 bases). The V and J ends lost 3 bases and 2 bases respectively, with 9 bases between them. Germline V gene data show CDR1 as MNHEY and CDR2 as SMNVEV (reference sequence). This CDR3 is 14 amino acids long. The CDR3 here is CASSFAGITDTQYF. CDR3 bases: TGTGCCAGCAGTTTCGCGGGGATCACAGATACGCAGTATTTT.

There are a few counts of this clonotype. The rearrangement links TRBV11-2 to TRBJ1-6; TRBD1 matches 7 bases. This CDR3 is 16 amino acids long. Germline lookup yields CDR1 SGHAT and CDR2 FQNNGV. Trimming at V came to 5 bases and at J to 9 bases, leaving 13 bases not matched to a gene. The CDR3 DNA reads TGTGCCAGCAGCCTCCGGGACAGATATCAAATTTCACCCCTCCACTTT. Residues: CASSLRDRYQISPLHF. Full variable domain (outside the CDR3, taken from reference TRBV11-2 and TRBJ1-6): EAGVAQSPRYKIIEKRQSVAFWCNPISGHATLYWYQQILGQGPKLLIQFQNNGVVDDSQLPKDRFSAERLKGVDSTLKIQPAKLEDSAVYLCASSLRDRYQISPLHFGNGTRLTVT.

This clonotype was seen at least ten times. This chain joins TRBV5-5 and TRBJ2-1, with D tentatively TRBD1 or TRBD2 (6 bases each). The CDR3 is made up of 12 amino acids. Germline CDR1 is SGHKS and CDR2 is YYEKEE (reference sequence). V lost 5 bases, J lost 7 bases, and 10 bases lay in between. The chain's CDR3 is CASREGENEQFF. CDR3 DNA: TGTGCCAGCAGGGAGGGGGAAAATGAGCAGTTCTTC.

This clonotype was seen repeatedly, ten times or more. V and J are TRBV21-1 and TRBJ1-1; the D call in the table, TRBD1, was not verified against the DNA. TRBV21-1 is tagged as a pseudogene. CDR3 length: 15 residues. The CDR3 sequence: CASSKRGGEDTEAFF. The CDR3 nucleotides are TGTGCCAGCAGCAAAAGGGGGGGCGAGGACACTGAAGCTTTCTTT.

This clonotype turned up a few times. In nucleotides, the CDR3 is TGTGCCAGCAGTACGATAATGCGGAACGAGCAGTACTTC. The encoded protein is CASSTIMRNEQYF. This chain uses TRBV5-6 with TRBJ2-7; the D is unclear. Germline CDR1 and CDR2: SGHDT and YYEEEE. Trimming stripped 5 bases from V and 5 bases from J, with 14 bases between. The length of the CDR3 is 13 residues.

This clonotype is medium-sized. The rearrangement links TRBV12-3 or TRBV12-4 to TRBJ1-1; D remains unclear. Trimming cost V 10 bases and J 6 bases, with 9 bases left between them. This CDR3 contains 10 residues. The chain's CDR3 is CATPGPEAFF. CDR3 nucleotide sequence: TGTGCCACCCCCGGCCCTGAAGCTTTCTTT.

This clonotype was detected only a few times. The V and J genes are TRBV5-5 and TRBJ2-1; D not certain. The CDR3 is 13 amino acids. Germline-derived CDR1 and CDR2 are SGHKS and YYEKEE (reference sequence). Trimming stripped 4 bases from V and 5 bases from J, with 10 bases between. The CDR3 sequence is CASSPPQDNEQFF. CDR3 nucleotide sequence: TGTGCCAGCAGCCCTCCGCAAGACAATGAGCAGTTCTTC.

The chain uses TRBV11-2 and TRBJ2-1, with 7 bases fitting TRBD1. The V and J ends lost 5 bases and 8 bases, in that order; junction bases with no gene match: 9. The CDR3 runs 14 residues. The germline V gene encodes CDR1 SGHAT and CDR2 FQNNGV. The CDR3 DNA is TGTGCCAGCAGCGCGACACAGGGGCGGGATGAGCAGTTCTTC. It is translated as CASSATQGRDEQFF.

This clonotype was picked up a small number of times. J is TRBJ1-1 and V is TRBV6-2 or TRBV6-3; 9 positions match TRBD1. The CDR3 contains 14 residues. Germline V gives CDR1 MNHEY, CDR2 SVGEGT. V lost 6 bases, J lost 5 bases, and 7 bases stayed unmatched. CDR3 sequence: CASRETGGLTEAFF. The CDR3 DNA reads TGTGCCAGCAGGGAGACAGGGGGATTAACTGAAGCTTTCTTT.

This clonotype was detected ten times or more. The chain is built from TRBV5-1 and TRBJ2-7; possibly TRBD2 for D (6 bases). The length of the CDR3 is 13 residues. The germline V and J ends were trimmed by 8 bases and 2 bases, with 14 bases remaining between them. The germline V gene encodes CDR1 SGHRS and CDR2 YFSETQ. The CDR3 DNA follows: TGCGCCAGTGGGGACTCACCAGCCTACGAGCAGTACTTC. Amino acids: CASGDSPAYEQYF.

This clonotype was detected once. V gene TRBV19 combines with J gene TRBJ1-6, with D perhaps matching TRBD1 (6 bases). V lost 6 bases to trimming and J lost 9 bases, with 15 bases between them. CDR1 LNHDA and CDR2 SQIVND come from the germline V gene (reference sequence). The CDR3 runs to 14 residues. CDR3 loop: CASSPRGAVSPLHF. CDR3 nucleotides: TGTGCCAGTAGCCCGAGGGGGGCCGTTTCACCCCTCCACTTT.

The chain has TRBV25-1 and TRBJ2-6; 10 bases line up with TRBD1. V was clipped by 6 bases and J by 1 base; unmatched bases: 3. The CDR3 sequence is 16 residues long. Germline CDR1 reads MGHDK; CDR2 reads SYGVNS. The CDR3 protein is CASRGTGVSGANVLTF. For the CDR3, the DNA is TGTGCCAGCAGAGGGACAGGGGTTTCTGGGGCCAACGTCCTGACTTTC.

This clonotype was seen only a few times. This rearrangement joins TRBV13 to TRBJ1-1, with 9 bases that match TRBD1. The J segment lost 5 bases and the V segment lost 6 bases, leaving 7 bases of the junction unmatched. The CDR3 is 14 residues long. The germline V gene has CDR1 PRHDT and CDR2 FYEKMQ (reference sequence). CDR3 protein: CASSAGTGKTEAFF. The CDR3 DNA reads TGTGCCAGCAGTGCGGGGACAGGGAAGACTGAAGCTTTCTTT.

There are a few counts of this clonotype. The V gene is TRBV20-1, the J gene TRBJ2-1, with D uncertain. Germline V gene sequence: CDR1 DFQATT, CDR2 SNEGSKA (reference sequence). The CDR3 has 14 residues. V was clipped by 0 bases and J by 9 bases, with 15 bases between them. This chain's CDR3 is CSAREPPLWGEQFF. CDR3 DNA: TGCAGTGCTAGAGAGCCTCCCCTCTGGGGTGAGCAGTTCTTC.

The chain employs TRBV7-9 and TRBJ2-3; no definite D call. This CDR3 is built from 15 residues. V lost 5 bases, J lost 0 bases, and 12 bases lay in between. The germline V gene has CDR1 SEHNR and CDR2 FQNEAQ (reference sequence). The CDR3 DNA reads as TGTGCCAGCAGCCCTGACCTGGGGAGCACAGATACGCAGTATTTT. Protein product: CASSPDLGSTDTQYF.

This clonotype was counted between two and nine times. V usage is TRBV11-2 and J usage is TRBJ2-2, with D unresolved. The CDR3 length is 14 residues. Germline V CDR1 and CDR2: SGHAT, FQNNGV. V shed 1 base and J shed 4 bases, with 7 bases lying between them. CDR3 sequence reads: CASSLGASTGELFF. The CDR3 coding sequence is TGTGCCAGCAGCTTAGGGGCGAGCACCGGGGAGCTGTTTTTT.

The chain carries TRBV5-8 and TRBJ2-7; D unresolved. This CDR3 has 15 amino acids. Deletions cut 0 bases from V and 6 bases from J, with 16 bases between. Per the germline V gene, CDR1 is SGHTS and CDR2 is YDEGEE. The CDR3 coding sequence is TGTGCCAGCAGCTTGGGACTTACTGTCCCTTCCGAGCAGTACTTC. Translating it yields CASSLGLTVPSEQYF.